What follows describes a single T cell receptor (beta chain). The target antigen is unknown. Vbeta (60) and Jbeta (13) primers were used in the PCR. The protocol was immunoSEQ multiplex PCR, while the TCRdb copy is restricted to in-frame clones and leaves out a portion. The sample lists about 200,000 clones, 65% to 85% occurring once. V shed 0 bases and J shed 4 bases, with 7 bases lying between them. Germline V gives CDR1 MNHEY, CDR2 SMNVEV (reference sequence). This CDR3 is 14 amino acids long. The data belong to a study of cytomegalovirus exposure and HLA in healthy donors. Study observations and caveats: The study labeled 180 or so TCR beta chains cytomegalovirus-associated. In a later analysis, TCR beta V- and J-gene trimming was associated with a missense DCLRE1C variant. When a later analysis compared HLA-associated TCR beta chains with equally common others, the HLA-associated chains turned out to be more clonally expanded and to have lower generation probabilities.

Sequenced input: PBMCs. The sequence derives from a man aged 50-59 years in good health and CMV-seronegative. The gene calls are TRBV27 and TRBJ1-5, with D unresolved. The CDR3 loop reads CASSLSEGNQPQHF. The CDR3 bases are TGTGCCAGCAGTTTATCGGAGGGAAATCAGCCCCAGCATTTT.